These 18 T cell receptor beta chains were all obtained from the same sample, sequenced in a study of PD-1 blockade in classical Hodgkin lymphoma. The patients all showed relapse after autologous stem cell transplantation, while their brentuximab vedotin exposure varied. Libraries were prepared by immunoSEQ multiplex PCR; TCRdb keeps only in-frame clonotypes and omits some of them. The repertoire has around 20,000 clones, roughly 85% of them found once; the top ten carry about an eighth. Sample: peripheral blood mononuclear cells (PBMCs), taken before the second cycle of nivolumab. The origin of the receptors is a human donor with classical Hodgkin lymphoma.

This clone was detected a few times. The J gene is TRBJ1-2, the V gene TRBV7-8; 7 bases fit TRBD1. CDR1 is SGHVS, CDR2 FQNEAQ, per germline. Trimming removed 1 base from V and 8 bases from J; junction bases left unmatched: 1. The CDR3 loop spans 12 amino acids. In DNA, the CDR3 is TGTGCCAGCAGCTTAGTGGACAGGGGCTACACCTTC. This sequence encodes CASSLVDRGYTF.

The rearrangement links TRBV19 to TRBJ1-2; 9 nucleotides align to TRBD1. Germline-derived CDR1 and CDR2 are LNHDA and SQIVND (reference sequence). CDR3 length equals 13 residues. With 9 bases clipped from V and 8 bases from J, the junction kept 10 bases outside the gene matches. The CDR3 DNA is TGTGCCAGCCTGCCGGGACAGGGTTCGGGCTACACCTTC. This gives the protein CASLPGQGSGYTF.

V gene TRBV7-8 combines with J gene TRBJ2-1; D unresolved. With 0 bases removed from V and 9 bases from J, the gap between germline ends came to 3 bases. Germline V gene lookup returns CDR1 SGHVS and CDR2 FQNEAQ. The CDR3 spans 11 residues. CDR3 DNA: TGTGCCAGCAGCTTAGCAGTTGAGCAGTTCTTC. Protein product: CASSLAVEQFF.

The chain joins TRBV9 to TRBJ2-3; D tentatively fits TRBD1 or TRBD2 (6 bases each). This CDR3 comprises 15 residues. The germline V and J ends were trimmed by 0 bases and 2 bases, with 10 bases remaining between them. Looked up from germline, CDR1 is SGDLS and CDR2 is YYNGEE. Here the CDR3 DNA reads TGTGCCAGCAGCGTAGACGGGGGACACACAGATACGCAGTATTTT. The encoded protein is CASSVDGGHTDTQYF. The full variable domain, completed using reference TRBV9 and TRBJ2-3, is DSGVTQTPKHLITATGQRVTLRCSPRSGDLSVYWYQQSLDQGLQFLIQYYNGEERAKGNILERFSAQQFPDLHSELNLSSLELGDSALYFCASSVDGGHTDTQYFGPGTRLTVL.

The chain links TRBV6-6 to TRBJ2-5, with 9 bases that match TRBD2. V was pared by 6 bases and J by 4 bases, with 9 bases of the junction left unmatched. CDR1 and CDR2 (germline): MNHNY, SVGAGI (reference sequence). The CDR3 is made up of 15 amino acids. The DNA of the CDR3 is TGTGCCAGCAGCCCGCCAGTTAGCGGGGGAGAGACCCAGTACTTC. It yields the protein CASSPPVSGGETQYF.

This clone showed up just a few times. The V call is TRBV5-1, the J call TRBJ2-2; TRBD2 matches at 8 bases. Unmatched junction bases numbered 4, after V lost 0 bases and J lost 6 bases. Germline V gene lookup returns CDR1 SGHRS and CDR2 YFSETQ. There are 15 residues in the CDR3. In nucleotides, the CDR3 is TGCGCCAGCAGCTTGGGACTAGCGCAGTCCGGGGAGCTGTTTTTT. Its translation: CASSLGLAQSGELFF.

V is TRBV27 and J is TRBJ2-1; 7 bases are a match to TRBD2. Germline V gene sequence: CDR1 MNHEY, CDR2 SMNVEV (reference sequence). The CDR3 covers 16 residues. Trimming at V came to 0 bases and at J to 1 base, leaving 3 bases not matched to a gene. For the CDR3, the DNA is TGTGCCAGCAGTTTATCACGCGGGGGTTCCTACAATGAGCAGTTCTTC. The encoded protein is CASSLSRGGSYNEQFF.

In its sample, this clone was seen a few times. The gene calls are TRBV5-1 and TRBJ2-3; 10 bases line up with TRBD2. Trimming at V came to 4 bases and at J to 4 bases, leaving 9 bases not matched to a gene. The CDR3 has 16 residues. Germline V CDR1 and CDR2: SGHRS, YFSETQ. In nucleotides, the CDR3 is TGCGCCAGCAGCGGGCTACTAGCGGGGCCCTCAGATACGCAGTATTTT. The encoded protein is CASSGLLAGPSDTQYF.

This clone was detected only once. The J gene is TRBJ2-2, the V gene TRBV27; D ambiguous. CDR3 size: 15 residues. The germline V and J ends were trimmed by 4 bases and 2 bases, with 11 bases remaining between them. Germline V CDR1 and CDR2: MNHEY, SMNVEV (reference sequence). The CDR3 DNA follows: TGTGCCAGCAGTTGGGGTTGGGGAAACACCGGGGAGCTGTTTTTT. As protein: CASSWGWGNTGELFF.

The rearrangement joins TRBV4-2 to TRBJ2-1, with D perhaps TRBD2 (5 bases). V lost 1 base, J lost 4 bases, and 11 bases lay in between. Germline V gives CDR1 LGHNA, CDR2 YNFKEQ. The CDR3 loop spans 15 amino acids. CDR3 loop: CASSQAEGQYNEQFF. CDR3 nucleotides: TGTGCCAGCAGCCAAGCTGAGGGCCAGTACAATGAGCAGTTCTTC.

The table lists this clone with a count of one. The chain combines TRBV5-1 with TRBJ2-5, with D hard to call. V was cut by 0 bases and J by 7 bases, with 4 bases left in between. CDR1 and CDR2 (germline): SGHRS, YFSETQ. The CDR3 totals 11 residues. The CDR3 DNA sequence: TGCGCCAGCAGCTTGGAGGGGACCCAGTACTTC. This codes for CASSLEGTQYF.

The V gene is TRBV18, the J gene TRBJ1-1; no definite D call. The germline V gene encodes CDR1 KGHSH and CDR2 LQKENI. The V gene lost 3 bases and the J gene lost 5 bases, with 16 bases spanning the gap. This CDR3 spans 15 amino acids. CDR3 nucleotides: TGTGCCAGCTCACCCGATAAACTGTTGGCGACTGAAGCTTTCTTT. Translating it yields CASSPDKLLATEAFF.

This sequence joins TRBV27 and TRBJ2-5, with D tentatively TRBD1 or TRBD2 (5 bases each). CDR1 is MNHEY and CDR2 is SMNVEV in the germline V gene (reference sequence). Trimming shortened V by 5 bases and J by 0 bases, and 7 bases separated the two germline ends. CDR3 size: 13 residues. CDR3 region: CASSVGHQETQYF. The CDR3 region has the DNA TGTGCCAGCAGTGTGGGACACCAAGAGACCCAGTACTTC.

V and J are TRBV9 and TRBJ1-2; weak D call: TRBD1 (6 bases). The germline CDR1 and CDR2 sequences are SGDLS and YYNGEE. Trimming took 4 bases from V and 4 from J, leaving 17 bases between them. The CDR3 runs 15 residues. CDR3 protein: CASSMNTGTFYGYTF. The DNA for the CDR3 is TGTGCCAGCAGCATGAACACAGGGACCTTCTATGGCTACACCTTC. The full variable domain, with the rest looked up from reference TRBV9 and TRBJ1-2, is DSGVTQTPKHLITATGQRVTLRCSPRSGDLSVYWYQQSLDQGLQFLIQYYNGEERAKGNILERFSAQQFPDLHSELNLSSLELGDSALYFCASSMNTGTFYGYTFGSGTRLTVV.

This chain connects TRBV5-1 to TRBJ1-1; D gene ambiguous. The V and J ends lost 0 bases and 7 bases respectively, with 10 bases between them. Germline CDR1 is SGHRS and CDR2 is YFSETQ. This CDR3 comprises 13 residues. The chain's CDR3 is CASSLGGPVEAFF. The CDR3 region has the DNA TGCGCCAGCAGCTTGGGTGGGCCGGTTGAAGCTTTCTTT.

The V gene is TRBV5-1, the J gene TRBJ1-6; TRBD1 might be the D (6 bases). V was pared by 5 bases and J by 7 bases, with 16 bases between. CDR3 length: 15 residues. Looked up from germline, CDR1 is SGHRS and CDR2 is YFSETQ. The CDR3, as DNA: TGCGCCAGCAGAGGGAAAGAGACAGGCAATTCACCCCTCCACTTT. It yields the protein CASRGKETGNSPLHF.

The V call is TRBV6-6, the J call TRBJ1-1; perhaps TRBD1 as D (5 bases). The V end lost 5 bases, the J end lost 0 bases, and 13 bases lay between the germline ends. The CDR3 runs 15 residues. In germline, CDR1 is MNHNY, CDR2 SVGAGI (reference sequence). CDR3 loop: CASSRFGGLNTEAFF. The CDR3 DNA sequence: TGTGCCAGCAGTCGATTCGGGGGTCTGAACACTGAAGCTTTCTTT.

The chain uses TRBV5-1 and TRBJ2-1; a weak D match, TRBD1 (5 bases). With 2 bases removed from V and 0 bases from J, the gap between germline ends came to 9 bases. Germline V CDR1 and CDR2: SGHRS, YFSETQ. The CDR3 is 15 amino acids. CDR3 sequence: CASSFAGISYNEQFF. DNA for the CDR3: TGCGCCAGCAGCTTCGCAGGGATCTCCTACAATGAGCAGTTCTTC.